This section outlines one TCR beta chain sequence together with its context. The antigen remains unidentified. PCR primers comprised 60 Vbeta and 13 Jbeta primers. Some clones are missing from TCRdb's copy, which holds only in-frame ones; the method was immunoSEQ multiplex PCR. The sample has roughly 84,000 clones, 65% to 80% seen once. This CDR3 is 13 amino acids long. From germline, CDR1 is SGHDT and CDR2 YYEEEE. The V gene lost 1 base and the J gene lost 8 bases, with 10 bases spanning the gap. This record comes from a study of cytomegalovirus exposure and HLA in healthy donors. General observations from the study: An analysis was carried out at a later point. It showed that HLA-associated TCR beta chains were more clonally expanded than equally common non-associated chains.

This receptor was obtained from a human donor in good health. Sequenced: PBMCs. The chain has TRBV5-6 and TRBJ2-1; D is perhaps TRBD2 (6 bases). The CDR3 protein is CASSLWDLDEQFF. The CDR3 DNA is TGTGCCAGCAGCTTGTGGGACTTGGATGAGCAGTTCTTC.